In this sample, the clone carrying this T cell receptor beta chain turned up a few times. This CDR3 region has 14 residues. The ends were cut back, 4 bases at V and 11 bases at J, with 23 bases in the middle. Germline-derived CDR1 and CDR2 are SQVTM and ANQGSEA. The data stem from a study of early T cells in non-severe SARS-CoV-2 infection. The TCR library protocol attached unique molecular identifiers to the individual cDNA molecules. From the 5' RACE reads, TCRdb called clonotypes with MiXCR, one entry per CDR3 protein. The table includes about 55,000 distinct CDR3 sequences, about 12% detected once.

Sequenced material: whole blood, taken at baseline. This sequence originates from an adult who was a healthcare worker with PCR-confirmed SARS-CoV-2 infection or an uninfected control (not recorded which). The rearrangement uses TRBV29-1 and TRBJ1-1; tentative D call: TRBD1 (5 bases). CDR3 amino acids: CSVGTPRGALTAFF. The CDR3 bases are TGCAGCGTTGGCACCCCTCGCGGGGCACTGACGGCTTTCTTT.